The 12 T cell receptor beta chains listed next were all sequenced from one sample in a study of control samples from healthy donors and cancer patients. Repertoires were generated with immunoSEQ multiplex PCR, while TCRdb's copy carries only in-frame clones and drops some. The sample contains about 120,000 clones, around 89% of which appear only once. The sequenced material came from blood. These receptor sequences come from a middle-aged man in good health.

This sequence joins TRBV7-3 and TRBJ2-1; a weak D match, TRBD2 (6 bases). The CDR3 extends over 13 amino acids. Germline CDR1 is SGHTA and CDR2 is FQGTGA. Trimming removed 7 bases at V and 2 bases at J, with 9 bases between. CDR3 sequence reads: CASTPGAYNEQFF. As DNA, the CDR3 is TGTGCCAGCACCCCGGGGGCCTACAATGAGCAGTTCTTC. Combining the CDR3 with reference TRBV7-3 and TRBJ2-1 gives the whole variable domain GAGVSQTPSNKVTEKGKYVELRCDPISGHTALYWYRQSLGQGPEFLIYFQGTGAADDSGLPNDRFFAVRPEGSVSTLKIQRTERGDSAVYLCASTPGAYNEQFFGPGTRLTVL.

This rearrangement joins TRBV27 to TRBJ2-7, with D perhaps being TRBD1 or TRBD2 (5 bases each). Germline CDR1 MNHEY, CDR2 SMNVEV (reference sequence). Trimming pared 1 base from V and 3 bases from J, leaving 13 bases between. The CDR3 sequence is 15 residues long. The CDR3 spells CASSLLGRSFYEQYF. The CDR3, as DNA: TGTGCCAGCAGTTTATTGGGACGGTCCTTCTACGAGCAGTACTTC.

The chain combines TRBV12-3 or TRBV12-4 with TRBJ1-2; a weak D match, TRBD1 (6 bases). The V and J ends lost 6 bases and 8 bases respectively, with 10 bases between them. The CDR3 spans 11 residues. CDR3 region: CASSWGHGYTF. In DNA form, the CDR3 reads TGTGCCAGCAGCTGGGGGCACGGCTACACCTTC.

J is TRBJ2-1 and V is TRBV30, with D possibly being TRBD2 (5 bases). The CDR3 loop spans 11 amino acids. Trimming pared 0 bases from V and 8 bases from J, leaving 5 bases between. Germline-derived CDR1 and CDR2 are GTSNPN and SVGIG (reference sequence). The CDR3 region has the DNA TGTGCCTGGAGTGTGAGGGATGAGCAGTTCTTC. The encoded protein is CAWSVRDEQFF. Complete variable domain (other parts from reference TRBV30 and TRBJ2-1): SQTIHQWPATLVQPVGSPLSLECTVEGTSNPNLYWYRQAAGRGLQLLFYSVGIGQISSEVPQNLSASRPQDRQFILSSKKLLLSDSGFYLCAWSVRDEQFFGPGTRLTVL.

This clone was counted only a few times. V is TRBV30 and J is TRBJ1-6, with 11 bases identical to TRBD1. CDR1 and CDR2 (germline): GTSNPN, SVGIG (reference sequence). V gave up 2 bases and J gave up 9 bases; unmatched junction bases: 6. The CDR3 is made up of 15 amino acids. For the CDR3, the DNA is TGTGCCTGGAGTTCCCCCGGGACAGGGGGTTCACCCCTCCACTTT. Its translation: CAWSSPGTGGSPLHF. The full variable domain, rest sourced from reference TRBV30 and TRBJ1-6, is SQTIHQWPATLVQPVGSPLSLECTVEGTSNPNLYWYRQAAGRGLQLLFYSVGIGQISSEVPQNLSASRPQDRQFILSSKKLLLSDSGFYLCAWSSPGTGGSPLHFGNGTRLTVT.

V is TRBV19 and J is TRBJ1-5; D possibly corresponds to TRBD1 (6 bases). CDR3 length: 14 amino acids. Germline values: CDR1 LNHDA, CDR2 SQIVND (reference sequence). The V end was cut by 7 bases, the J end by 0 bases, with 10 bases between. Here the CDR3 reads CASKDRYSNQPQHF. The CDR3 DNA is TGTGCCAGTAAGGACAGATATAGCAATCAGCCCCAGCATTTT.

The chain uses TRBV5-8 and TRBJ2-7; possibly TRBD2 for D (5 bases). This CDR3 is 15 amino acids long. From germline, CDR1 is SGHTS and CDR2 YDEGEE. V was clipped by 0 bases and J by 0 bases, with 10 bases between them. CDR3 protein: CASSLALGSSYEQYF. CDR3 DNA: TGTGCCAGCAGCTTGGCCTTGGGGAGCTCCTACGAGCAGTACTTC. The full variable domain, in which reference TRBV5-8 and TRBJ2-7 provide the parts outside the CDR3, is EAGVTQSPTHLIKTRGQQATLRCSPISGHTSVYWYQQALGLGLQFLLWYDEGEERNRGNFPPRFSGRQFPNYSSELNVNALELEDSALYLCASSLALGSSYEQYFGPGTRLTVT.

This sequence joins TRBV3-1 (or the pseudogene TRBV3-2) and TRBJ1-6; D is undetermined. There are 16 residues in the CDR3. Germline V lookup: CDR1 LGHDT, CDR2 YNNKEL (reference sequence). Trimming left V 4 bases short and J 7 bases short, with 17 bases between. CDR3 in DNA: TGTGCCAGCAGCCCTGGGTCACGGAGATTAAATTCACCCCTCCACTTT. Its protein product is CASSPGSRRLNSPLHF.

This chain joins TRBV5-4 and TRBJ2-7, with D perhaps TRBD2 (7 bases). CDR1 SGHNT and CDR2 YYREEE come from the germline V gene (reference sequence). V dropped 0 bases and J dropped 3 bases, with 13 bases sitting between them. The CDR3 has 15 residues. The CDR3 sequence: CASSLARGGRYEQYF. In DNA form, the CDR3 reads TGTGCCAGCAGCTTGGCAAGGGGGGGCCGCTACGAGCAGTACTTC.

Only a few counts were recorded for this clone. The CDR3 loop reads CATSERPSSYNSPLHF. CDR3 DNA: TGTGCCACCAGTGAACGCCCGAGCTCCTATAATTCACCCCTCCACTTT. The V gene is TRBV24-1, the J gene TRBJ1-6; the D is unclear. CDR3 length: 16 residues. Between the trimmed V and J ends, which lost 4 bases and 0 bases, there was a span of 9 bases. Germline V lookup: CDR1 KGHDR, CDR2 SFDVKD.

This chain uses TRBV5-6 with TRBJ1-2; unclear D gene. Germline CDR1 reads SGHDT; CDR2 reads YYEEEE. The CDR3 is made up of 12 amino acids. V was cut by 2 bases and J by 7 bases, with 9 bases left in between. The CDR3, as DNA: TGTGCCAGCAGCTTTGAGGGCACTGGCTACACCTTC. This sequence encodes CASSFEGTGYTF.

The rearrangement uses TRBV7-3 and TRBJ2-7; 8 nucleotides line up with TRBD2. V was clipped by 4 bases and J by 3 bases; unmatched bases: 8. The germline V gene encodes CDR1 SGHTA and CDR2 FQGTGA. This CDR3 contains 15 residues. CDR3: CASSYTKGTSYEQYF. CDR3 bases: TGTGCCAGCAGCTACACCAAAGGGACTAGCTACGAGCAGTACTTC.